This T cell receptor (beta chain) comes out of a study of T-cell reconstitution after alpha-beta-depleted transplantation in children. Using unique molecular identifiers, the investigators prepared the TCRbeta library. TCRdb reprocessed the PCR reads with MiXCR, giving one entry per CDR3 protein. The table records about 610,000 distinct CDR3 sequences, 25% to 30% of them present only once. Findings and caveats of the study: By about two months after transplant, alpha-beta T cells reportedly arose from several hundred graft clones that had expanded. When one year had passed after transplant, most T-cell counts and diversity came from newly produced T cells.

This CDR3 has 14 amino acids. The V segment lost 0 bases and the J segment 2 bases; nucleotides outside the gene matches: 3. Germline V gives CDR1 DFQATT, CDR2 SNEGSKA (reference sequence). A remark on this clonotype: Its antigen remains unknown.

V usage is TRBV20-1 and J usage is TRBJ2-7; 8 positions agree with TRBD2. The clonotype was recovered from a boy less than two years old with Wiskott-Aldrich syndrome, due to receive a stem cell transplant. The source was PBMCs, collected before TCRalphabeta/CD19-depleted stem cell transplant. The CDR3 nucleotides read TGCAGTGCTAGAGAGAGCGGGAGTCCCTACGAGCAGTACTTC. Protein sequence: CSARESGSPYEQYF.